The 15 T cell receptor beta chains below come from one sample, sequenced in a study of blood T cell repertoires in COVID-19. TCRdb's copy holds only in-frame clones and misses some; the assay was immunoSEQ multiplex PCR. The sample shows approximately 180,000 clones, approximately 83% of them seen only once. The sequenced sample was peripheral blood. These receptors all come from a woman aged 40 to 50 with COVID-19, enrolled during active disease.

The V gene is TRBV28, the J gene TRBJ1-4; D remains ambiguous. The germline V gene encodes CDR1 MDHEN and CDR2 SYDVKM. This CDR3 contains 12 residues. The V gene lost 6 bases and the J gene lost 6 bases, with 8 bases spanning the gap. The CDR3 sequence is CASRDFHEKLFF. CDR3 coding DNA: TGTGCCAGCAGGGACTTCCATGAAAAACTGTTTTTT. Combining the CDR3 with reference TRBV28 and TRBJ1-4 gives the whole variable domain DVKVTQSSRYLVKRTGEKVFLECVQDMDHENMFWYRQDPGLGLRLIYFSYDVKMKEKGDIPEGYSVSREKKERFSLILESASTNQTSMYLCASRDFHEKLFFGSGTQLSVL.

The chain joins TRBV14 to TRBJ2-2; no reliable D call. The CDR3 loop spans 15 amino acids. Germline CDR1 and CDR2: SGHDN and FVKESK. The V end was cut by 4 bases, the J end by 1 base, with 10 bases between. The CDR3 protein is CASSPATGNTGELFF. The CDR3 DNA reads TGTGCCAGCAGCCCCGCTACGGGGAACACCGGGGAGCTGTTTTTT.

Written as DNA, the CDR3 is TGTGCCACCCGAACGGACACCATATATTTT. Its translation is CATRTDTIYF. This rearrangement joins TRBV10-3 to TRBJ1-3; D is uncertain. The V gene lost 10 bases and the J gene lost 8 bases, with 9 bases spanning the gap. Germline V lookup: CDR1 ENHRY, CDR2 SYGVKD. There are 10 residues in the CDR3.

With regard to this clone: At one end the junction does not follow the germline gene, possibly because of a read error. V is TRBV5-1 and J is TRBJ2-7; 13 bases line up with TRBD2. The CDR3 is made up of 14 amino acids. From germline, CDR1 is SGHRS and CDR2 YFSETQ. The CDR3 sequence: CASSQTSGRIRLDF. The DNA of the CDR3 is TGCGCCAGCAGCCAGACTAGCGGGAGGATCCGGTTGGACTTC.

There are a few counts of this clone. The chain couples TRBV11-3 to TRBJ2-1; TRBD1 might be the D (6 bases). With 0 bases removed from V and 8 bases from J, the gap between germline ends came to 11 bases. There are 14 residues in the CDR3. Germline values: CDR1 SGHNT, CDR2 YENEEA. CDR3 sequence reads: CASSLEGAGDEQFF. The CDR3 nucleotides are TGTGCCAGCAGCTTAGAGGGGGCCGGGGATGAGCAGTTCTTC. The full variable domain, with the rest looked up from reference TRBV11-3 and TRBJ2-1, is EAGVVQSPRYKIIEKKQPVAFWCNPISGHNTLYWYLQNLGQGPELLIRYENEEAVDDSQLPKDRFSAERLKGVDSTLKIQPAELGDSAVYLCASSLEGAGDEQFFGPGTRLTVL.

The chain is built from TRBV27 and TRBJ1-5; D might be TRBD1 (5 bases). CDR3 length: 13 amino acids. The V gene lost 4 bases and the J gene lost 4 bases, with 8 bases spanning the gap. Per germline, CDR1 MNHEY and CDR2 SMNVEV (reference sequence). The CDR3 sequence: CASSWGVNQPQHF. Here the CDR3 DNA reads TGTGCCAGCAGTTGGGGGGTAAATCAGCCCCAGCATTTT.

The chain combines TRBV4-1 with TRBJ2-3; the D gene is possibly TRBD2 (6 bases). The CDR3 is 13 residues long. Trimming shortened V by 4 bases and J by 5 bases, and 10 bases separated the two germline ends. CDR1 MGHRA and CDR2 YSYEKL come from the germline V gene. In DNA form, the CDR3 reads TGCGCCAGCAGCCCAGGAGGGAGAGATACGCAGTATTTT. This translates into CASSPGGRDTQYF.

The rearrangement joins TRBV5-1 to TRBJ1-2; D is unresolved. The germline V gene has CDR1 SGHRS and CDR2 YFSETQ. The CDR3 has 14 residues. The V end was cut by 4 bases, the J end by 6 bases, with 16 bases between. The CDR3 loop reads CASSRFIGDDGYTF. As DNA, the CDR3 is TGCGCCAGCAGCCGGTTTATCGGGGATGATGGCTACACCTTC.

This clone was seen only once. The chain couples TRBV5-1 to TRBJ2-2; TRBD2 might be the D (6 bases). Deletions cut 4 bases from V and 3 bases from J, with 10 bases between. The V gene's germline CDR1 is SGHRS and CDR2 YFSETQ. This CDR3 has 14 residues. In nucleotides, the CDR3 is TGCGCCAGCAGCACGGGACTTGACACCGGGGAGCTGTTTTTT. Translated, it gives CASSTGLDTGELFF.

The chain has TRBV5-5 and TRBJ1-3, with a weak D call TRBD1 (5 bases). CDR3 length: 17 amino acids. Germline-derived CDR1 and CDR2 are SGHKS and YYEKEE (reference sequence). The V end was cut by 1 base, the J end by 0 bases, with 14 bases between. In DNA form, the CDR3 reads TGTGCCAGCAGCTTGAGCCCCAGGGTGGACTCTGGAAACACCATATATTTT. Translated, it gives CASSLSPRVDSGNTIYF.

The chain employs TRBV27 and TRBJ2-3; 13 bases match TRBD2. This CDR3 contains 20 residues. Germline V gene lookup returns CDR1 MNHEY and CDR2 SMNVEV (reference sequence). Trimming cost V 6 bases and J 2 bases; bases outside gene matches: 17. CDR3 DNA: TGTGCCAGCAGAACGACCACTAGCGGGAGGGGGACGGGGCCCACAGATACGCAGTATTTT. It yields the protein CASRTTTSGRGTGPTDTQYF.

The chain has TRBV6-2 or TRBV6-3 and TRBJ1-5, with 8 bases lining up with TRBD1. The CDR3 has 18 residues. Germline trimming cut 5 bases from V and 2 bases from J; bases unmatched to any gene: 14. The V gene's germline CDR1 is MNHEY and CDR2 SVGEGT. The CDR3 sequence is CASSGINPGTGGNQPQHF. The CDR3 coding sequence is TGTGCCAGCAGTGGGATTAATCCTGGGACAGGAGGCAATCAGCCCCAGCATTTT.

The J gene is TRBJ1-1, the V gene TRBV11-2; possible D gene TRBD1, 6 bases. The germline V and J ends were trimmed by 1 base and 7 bases, with 10 bases remaining between them. Germline V gene sequence: CDR1 SGHAT, CDR2 FQNNGV. The CDR3 consists of 13 residues. CDR3 residues: CASSLAQGNEAFF. The CDR3 DNA sequence: TGTGCCAGCAGCTTAGCACAGGGAAATGAAGCTTTCTTT.

This clone appeared a few times. The CDR3 spells CASSKEGTALNQPQHF. The CDR3 nucleotides read TGTGCCAGCAGCAAAGAAGGGACAGCACTAAATCAGCCCCAGCATTTT. This chain links TRBV21-1 with TRBJ1-5; TRBD1, the D gene given by the table, was not confirmed from the DNA. TRBV21-1 is a documented pseudogene. CDR3 size: 16 residues.

The chain couples TRBV29-1 to TRBJ1-5, with 8 bases matching TRBD1. Looked up from germline, CDR1 is SQVTM and CDR2 is ANQGSEA. CDR3 length: 14 amino acids. V dropped 3 bases and J dropped 6; count of bases not matched to a gene: 7. CDR3 sequence: CSVEGRGHGQPQHF. In nucleotides, the CDR3 is TGCAGCGTTGAGGGCAGGGGGCATGGTCAGCCCCAGCATTTT.